The clone carrying this TCR beta chain was counted a few times. V lost 4 bases, J lost 5 bases, and 12 bases lay in between. The CDR3 spans 12 residues. Germline CDR1 reads SQVTM; CDR2 reads ANQGSEA. The data derive from a study of CD8+ T cells in alopecia areata. Investigators isolated RNA and reverse transcribed it into cDNA to act as the sequencing template. Repertoires were generated with immunoSEQ multiplex PCR, while TCRdb's copy carries only in-frame clones and drops some. Of around 98,000 clones detected, about 45% appear once; the ten largest clones hold 0.7% to 0.95%. Punch biopsies of lesional scalp, plus peripheral blood, were taken from alopecia areata patients.

This TCR was sampled from a human donor with alopecia areata. The chain is built from TRBV29-1 and TRBJ2-7; D tentatively fits TRBD1 or TRBD2 (6 bases each). The sequenced material came from CD4+ T cells sorted from blood. CDR3 sequence reads: CSVGPGAHEQYF. The CDR3 coding sequence is TGCAGCGTTGGCCCGGGGGCCCACGAGCAGTACTTC.